The 9 T cell receptor beta chains in this list originate from one sample, sequenced in a study of T cell repertoires in cytomegalovirus infection. Antigen specificity for these receptors is unknown. TCRdb called the reads again in MiXCR, with one record for every CDR3 protein. This sample has roughly 730,000 distinct CDR3 sequences, with around a third found just once. The sequences come from cultured PBMCs, collected from culture after CMV antigen stimulation. The source is a human donor in good health (CMV status not recorded). Some clones in this sample may be carry-over from other donors' samples.

There are a few counts of this clonotype. The V call is TRBV29-1, the J call TRBJ2-7; 7 bases map to TRBD1. V lost 1 base to trimming and J lost 1 base; unmatched junction nucleotides: 7. CDR3 length: 15 amino acids. CDR1 SQVTM and CDR2 ANQGSEA come from the germline V gene. CDR3 region: CSVEGGTATSYEQYF. The CDR3, as DNA: TGCAGCGTTGAAGGTGGGACAGCTACTTCCTACGAGCAGTACTTC.

This clonotype was detected only a few times. The chain recombines TRBV12-3 or TRBV12-4 with TRBJ1-6, with a possible D match to TRBD1 (5 bases). V dropped 5 bases and J dropped 8 bases, with 10 bases sitting between them. This CDR3 is 13 amino acids long. CDR3 protein: CASSQGADSPLHF. CDR3 bases: TGTGCCAGCAGTCAGGGAGCCGATTCACCCCTCCACTTT.

This clonotype was counted at least ten times. V is TRBV12-3 or TRBV12-4 and J is TRBJ1-1; D not certain. This CDR3 has 11 amino acids. The V end lost 6 bases, the J end lost 5 bases, and 7 bases lay between the germline ends. CDR3 coding DNA: TGTGCCAGCAGCCCGGGGACTGAAGCTTTCTTT. It codes for CASSPGTEAFF.

The rearrangement links TRBV7-2 to TRBJ1-2, with D tentatively TRBD1 (5 bases). Trimming took 4 bases from V and 3 from J, leaving 9 bases between them. The length of the CDR3 is 13 residues. Germline V gene lookup returns CDR1 SGHTA and CDR2 FQGNSA. The CDR3 DNA is TGTGCCAGCAGCTCGGGGGTTCACTATGGCTACACCTTC. This translates into CASSSGVHYGYTF.

The chain uses TRBV7-9 and TRBJ1-6, with D possibly being TRBD1 (6 bases). V lost 1 base and J lost 6, with 7 bases in between. This CDR3 has 14 residues. Germline CDR1 is SEHNR and CDR2 is FQNEAQ (reference sequence). CDR3 amino acids: CASSLVQGNSPLHF. The CDR3, as DNA: TGTGCCAGCAGCTTAGTACAGGGTAATTCACCCCTCCACTTT.

V gene TRBV7-6 combines with J gene TRBJ1-5, with D uncertain. CDR1 and CDR2 from the germline V gene are SGHVS and FNYEAQ. CDR3 length: 15 amino acids. V was trimmed by 2 bases and J by 3 bases, leaving 11 bases between them. The CDR3, as DNA: TGTGCCAGCAGCTTAACTGACGGGCCCAATCAGCCCCAGCATTTT. This codes for CASSLTDGPNQPQHF.

The chain employs TRBV20-1 and TRBJ2-3, with a possible D match to TRBD2 (6 bases). The length of the CDR3 is 14 residues. Deletions cut 8 bases from V and 2 bases from J, with 17 bases between. Germline assignment: CDR1 DFQATT and CDR2 SNEGSKA (reference sequence). The CDR3 DNA reads TGCAGTACCTCCCCAGCGGGTCACACAGATACGCAGTATTTT. It translates to CSTSPAGHTDTQYF.

The CDR3 DNA reads as TGTGCCTCTTGCGCGTCCTACAATGAGCAGTTCTTC. Encoded protein: CASCASYNEQFF. The rearrangement links TRBV6-1 to TRBJ2-1; unclear D gene. Germline V gives CDR1 MNHNS, CDR2 SASEGT. With 11 bases removed from V and 1 base from J, the gap between germline ends came to 9 bases. CDR3 length: 12 amino acids.

This clonotype was counted between two and nine times. The chain recombines TRBV7-8 with TRBJ1-4, with D unresolved. This CDR3 comprises 15 residues. Germline V gene data show CDR1 as SGHVS and CDR2 as FQNEAQ. Trimming removed 6 bases at V and 3 bases at J, with 14 bases between. CDR3 loop: CASSRPGVANEKLFF. Here the CDR3 DNA reads TGTGCCAGCAGTCGCCCCGGGGTTGCTAATGAAAAACTGTTTTTT.